This TCR beta chain was sequenced during a study of T cells in Graves' hyperthyroidism and ophthalmopathy. Overall study context: Any treatment followed the collection of peripheral blood at initial diagnosis.

The trim removed 4 bases at V and 8 bases at J, leaving 10 bases unmatched. The CDR3 is made up of 15 amino acids. Per the germline V gene, CDR1 is MGHRA and CDR2 is YSYEKL. This clonotype was seen ten or more times. Amplification yielded TCR beta CDR3 regions, with RNA transcripts as the source. The TCR CDR3 was amplified in a first-round RT-PCR using the HTBI primer set. TCRdb re-analysed the multiplex PCR reads in MiXCR, keeping a single row per CDR3 protein. The data show 600,000 or so distinct CDR3 sequences, with 13% to 15% seen just once and roughly 7.7% held by the top ten. The sequencing sample was made of blood. This TCR was sampled from a woman younger than 30 with Graves' ophthalmopathy. The chain employs TRBV4-1 and TRBJ1-5; 8 nucleotides align to TRBD1. The CDR3 nucleotides are TGCGCCAGCAGCCGGGGACAGGACGGGAGGGAGCCCCAGCATTTT. Amino acid sequence: CASSRGQDGREPQHF.